Listed here are 29 T cell receptor beta chains from one sample, sequenced in a study of patients and donors after allogeneic stem cell transplantation. A single record per CDR3 protein comes from TCRdb applying MiXCR to the RT-PCR reads. The data show 20,000 to 25,000 distinct CDR3 sequences, with 29% seen just once and around 45% held by the top ten. The material sequenced was blood, either unsorted or a sorted T cell fraction (not recorded which). Receptors originate from a human donor who was either an allogeneic HSCT recipient or a stem cell or donor lymphocyte infusion donor (not recorded which). It is not recorded whose cells these are; they may come from a transplant donor.

This clonotype was recorded a few times. The gene calls are TRBV6-4 and TRBJ1-6; perhaps TRBD1 as D (5 bases). This CDR3 spans 14 amino acids. V lost 6 bases, J lost 7 bases, and 13 bases lay in between. The germline CDR1 and CDR2 sequences are MRHNA and SNTAGT. Here the CDR3 DNA reads TGTGCCAGCAGCATCGGGACGGCCAATTCACCCCTCCACTTT. Translation: CASSIGTANSPLHF.

This clonotype showed up just a few times. The chain couples TRBV15 to TRBJ1-1; TRBD1 is a possible D gene (5 bases). Trimming pared 2 bases from V and 2 bases from J, leaving 12 bases between. Germline V gene sequence: CDR1 LNHNV, CDR2 YYDKDF (reference sequence). This CDR3 contains 15 residues. The CDR3 sequence is CATSRPTGVNTEAFF. The CDR3 nucleotides read TGTGCCACCAGCAGACCCACAGGTGTCAACACTGAAGCTTTCTTT.

This clonotype turned up a few times. This chain joins TRBV6-5 and TRBJ1-3; 8 bases are a match to TRBD1. V trimming: 4 bases; J trimming: 3 bases; junction bases outside the gene matches: 5. This CDR3 spans 15 amino acids. Germline V gene lookup returns CDR1 MNHEY and CDR2 SVGAGI. The chain's CDR3 is CASSSGGAGGNTIYF. DNA for the CDR3: TGTGCCAGCAGTTCAGGGGGCGCGGGTGGAAACACCATATATTTT.

The J gene is TRBJ2-3, the V gene TRBV7-3; 7 bases line up with TRBD2. This CDR3 region has 15 residues. With 5 bases clipped from V and 1 base from J, the junction kept 6 bases outside the gene matches. Germline V gene lookup returns CDR1 SGHTA and CDR2 FQGTGA. The CDR3 region is CASSPPGGRTDTQYF. The CDR3 DNA follows: TGTGCCAGCAGCCCCCCGGGGGGACGCACAGATACGCAGTATTTT. Filled out from reference TRBV7-3 and TRBJ2-3, the complete variable domain reads GAGVSQTPSNKVTEKGKYVELRCDPISGHTALYWYRQSLGQGPEFLIYFQGTGAADDSGLPNDRFFAVRPEGSVSTLKIQRTERGDSAVYLCASSPPGGRTDTQYFGPGTRLTVL.

This clonotype was detected only a few times. This chain connects TRBV7-2 to TRBJ1-5; D is ambiguous. There are 13 residues in the CDR3. CDR1 is SGHTA, CDR2 FQGNSA, per germline. Trimming took 5 bases from V and 2 from J, leaving 7 bases between them. CDR3 nucleotide sequence: TGTGCCAGCAGCCCCAGTGGCAATCAGCCCCAGCATTTT. It specifies CASSPSGNQPQHF.

This clonotype showed up many times. The CDR3 reads CASSYSGQAGSPLHF. The DNA of the CDR3 is TGTGCCAGCAGTTACTCGGGACAGGCGGGTTCACCCCTCCACTTT. This chain joins TRBV6-5 and TRBJ1-6, with 8 positions matching TRBD1. V dropped 0 bases and J dropped 9; count of bases not matched to a gene: 4. The CDR3 totals 15 residues. CDR1 and CDR2 from the germline V gene are MNHEY and SVGAGI.

This clonotype was seen a handful of times. V and J are TRBV10-3 and TRBJ2-5; the match to TRBD2 covers 11 bases. With 2 bases clipped from V and 2 bases from J, the junction kept 4 bases outside the gene matches. In germline, CDR1 is ENHRY, CDR2 SYGVKD. The CDR3 length is 16 residues. This CDR3 is CAISEGTSGPQETQYF. CDR3 DNA sequence: TGTGCCATCAGTGAGGGGACTAGCGGACCTCAAGAGACCCAGTACTTC.

This clonotype has a count of ten or more. The V gene is TRBV5-1, the J gene TRBJ1-1, with TRBD1 matching over 7 bases. The trim removed 7 bases at V and 4 bases at J, leaving 7 bases unmatched. Germline CDR1 is SGHRS and CDR2 is YFSETQ. This CDR3 has 13 amino acids. CDR3 sequence (DNA): TGCGCCAGCCGACAGACAGGGATCACTGAAGCTTTCTTT. It yields the protein CASRQTGITEAFF.

This chain joins TRBV5-5 and TRBJ1-4; 9 bases line up with TRBD1. Unmatched junction bases numbered 10, after V lost 5 bases and J lost 2 bases. CDR1 is SGHKS, CDR2 YYEKEE, per germline (reference sequence). The CDR3 is 17 residues long. CDR3 sequence (DNA): TGTGCCAGCAGATCACCTACCGACAGGGGGACTAATGAAAAACTGTTTTTT. The encoded protein is CASRSPTDRGTNEKLFF.

This chain uses TRBV18 with TRBJ1-1, with TRBD1 matching 9 bases. V shed 5 bases and J 0 bases; nucleotides not matched to a gene: 7. There are 16 residues in the CDR3. In germline, CDR1 is KGHSH, CDR2 LQKENI. CDR3 loop: CASSSGQGPMNTEAFF. CDR3 nucleotide sequence: TGTGCCAGCTCATCCGGACAGGGGCCCATGAACACTGAAGCTTTCTTT.

The gene calls are TRBV6-5 and TRBJ2-7; 7 bases map to TRBD1. The germline CDR1 and CDR2 sequences are MNHEY and SVGAGI. This CDR3 has 16 residues. V shed 6 bases, J shed 0 bases, and the junction held 11 bases outside the gene matches. The CDR3 loop is CASRTDRDVGSYEQYF. The CDR3 DNA reads TGTGCCAGCAGGACCGACAGGGACGTTGGCTCCTACGAGCAGTACTTC.

This clonotype is medium-sized by share. The chain links TRBV5-8 to TRBJ1-2, with TRBD1 as a possible D gene (6 bases). V lost 5 bases and J 2 bases, leaving 10 bases between the germline ends. From germline, CDR1 is SGHTS and CDR2 YDEGEE. The CDR3 consists of 13 residues. Here the CDR3 DNA reads TGTGCCAGCAGTCGTACAGGGAACTATGGCTACACCTTC. Its translation is CASSRTGNYGYTF.

This chain uses TRBV11-3 with TRBJ2-1, with D perhaps TRBD2 (5 bases). The ends were cut back, 1 base at V and 7 bases at J, with 11 bases in the middle. This CDR3 is built from 14 residues. Germline CDR1 SGHNT, CDR2 YENEEA. The CDR3 here is CASSLGQPGNEQFF. The CDR3 DNA reads as TGTGCCAGCAGCTTAGGCCAGCCGGGGAATGAGCAGTTCTTC.

This clonotype has more than one count but fewer than ten. An end of the junction does not agree with germline; a read error may underlie this. The CDR3 sequence is CASSLAPPGQGDTQYF. CDR3 nucleotide sequence: TGTGCTAGCAGCTTAGCGCCCCCGGGACAGGGAGATACGCAGTATTTT. This chain links TRBV7-7 with TRBJ2-3; 9 positions agree with TRBD1. There are 16 residues in the CDR3. CDR1 SSHAT and CDR2 FNYEAQ come from the germline V gene (reference sequence).

This clonotype was counted between two and nine times. The V and J genes are TRBV5-1 and TRBJ1-5; no definite D call. Germline V CDR1 and CDR2: SGHRS, YFSETQ. This CDR3 region has 15 residues. Trimming left V 1 base short and J 5 bases short, with 13 bases between. CDR3 in amino acids: CASSLSGVEDQPQHF. The CDR3, as DNA: TGCGCCAGCAGCTTGTCAGGTGTGGAGGATCAGCCCCAGCATTTT. The full variable domain, rest sourced from reference TRBV5-1 and TRBJ1-5, is KAGVTQTPRYLIKTRGQQVTLSCSPISGHRSVSWYQQTPGQGLQFLFEYFSETQRNKGNFPGRFSGRQFSNSRSEMNVSTLELGDSALYLCASSLSGVEDQPQHFGDGTRLSIL.

To note about this clonotype: Since a much larger clone is just one base distant, this may be a read error. The J gene is TRBJ2-3, the V gene TRBV12-3 or TRBV12-4; no definite D call. CDR3 length: 12 residues. CDR3 coding DNA: TGTGCCGGCAGCCCGTCGGGAGATACGCAGTATTTT. Its translation: CAGSPSGDTQYF.

The chain employs TRBV6-5 and TRBJ1-1; D perhaps matches TRBD1 (6 bases). The CDR3 is 11 residues long. The germline gives CDR1 MNHEY, CDR2 SVGAGI. V was trimmed by 6 bases and J by 8 bases, leaving 10 bases between them. CDR3 DNA: TGTGCCAGCAGGCATACAGGGGAAGCTTTCTTT. Translated: CASRHTGEAFF.

This sequence joins TRBV20-1 and TRBJ2-7; TRBD1 or TRBD2 may be the D gene (5 bases each). Germline V gives CDR1 DFQATT, CDR2 SNEGSKA (reference sequence). V lost 5 bases and J lost 2, with 10 bases in between. The CDR3 extends over 12 amino acids. CDR3: CSAGGRTYEQYV. Here the CDR3 DNA reads TGCAGTGCTGGGGGACGGACCTACGAGCAGTACGTC.

The CDR3, as DNA: TGTGCCACCAGCAGAGATAATCCGGGACAGATAAACTATGGCTACACCTTC. The encoded protein is CATSRDNPGQINYGYTF. J is TRBJ1-2 and V is TRBV15; 7 nucleotides line up with TRBD1. The CDR3 is 17 residues long. CDR1 is LNHNV, CDR2 YYDKDF, per germline (reference sequence). Unmatched junction bases numbered 9, after V lost 0 bases and J lost 2 bases.

The chain joins TRBV7-2 to TRBJ2-5; no firm D call. The CDR3 extends over 11 amino acids. V was clipped by 3 bases and J by 5 bases, with 4 bases between them. In germline, CDR1 is SGHTA, CDR2 FQGNSA. The CDR3 DNA reads TGTGCCAGCAGCTTTGTCGAGACCCAGTACTTC. Translated: CASSFVETQYF. The whole variable domain, remainder taken from reference TRBV7-2 and TRBJ2-5, is GAGVSQSPSNKVTEKGKDVELRCDPISGHTALYWYRQSLGQGLEFLIYFQGNSAPDKSGLPSDRFSAERTGGSVSTLTIQRTQQEDSAVYLCASSFVETQYFGPGTRLLVL.

This clonotype came up a few times. V and J are TRBV20-1 and TRBJ1-5, with 8 bases that match TRBD1. Germline V CDR1 and CDR2: DFQATT, SNEGSKA (reference sequence). CDR3 length: 15 amino acids. V was pared by 6 bases and J by 1 base, with 8 bases of the junction left unmatched. Here the CDR3 DNA reads TGCAGTGCCGGACAGGGTCTAGGAAGCAATCAGCCCCAGCATTTT. It yields the protein CSAGQGLGSNQPQHF.

The chain combines TRBV12-3 or TRBV12-4 with TRBJ2-4; D unclear. V shed 5 bases and J shed 0 bases, with 8 bases lying between them. CDR3 size: 14 residues. The CDR3 sequence: CASSVEPAKNIQYF. CDR3 bases: TGTGCCAGCAGTGTCGAACCAGCCAAAAACATTCAGTACTTC.

J is TRBJ1-6 and V is TRBV6-5; tentative D call: TRBD1 (5 bases). Trimming removed 2 bases from V and 9 bases from J, with 8 bases in between. The germline V gene has CDR1 MNHEY and CDR2 SVGAGI. This CDR3 comprises 13 residues. This chain's CDR3 is CASSYAGRSPLHF. Here the CDR3 DNA reads TGTGCCAGCAGTTACGCAGGGCGTTCACCCCTCCACTTT.

This clonotype was detected ten times or more. This chain links TRBV12-3 or TRBV12-4 with TRBJ1-6; possible D gene TRBD1, 5 bases. V lost 3 bases, J lost 6 bases, and 6 bases lay in between. There are 13 residues in the CDR3. CDR3 protein: CASSLRGNSPLHF. CDR3 DNA: TGTGCCAGCAGTTTGAGGGGTAATTCACCCCTCCACTTT.

This clonotype was seen more than once but under ten times. The rearrangement uses TRBV6-5 and TRBJ1-2; D is unresolved. CDR1 is MNHEY and CDR2 is SVGAGI in the germline V gene. The CDR3 runs 14 residues. V was shortened by 6 bases and J by 4 bases, with 15 bases between the two germline ends. The CDR3 DNA reads TGTGCCAGCAGCCTACACTTGAGTGGCTATGGCTACACCTTC. Its protein product is CASSLHLSGYGYTF.

The chain couples TRBV6-6 to TRBJ2-2; D is uncertain. This CDR3 comprises 13 residues. Looked up from germline, CDR1 is MNHNY and CDR2 is SVGAGI (reference sequence). V was trimmed by 11 bases and J by 0 bases, leaving 10 bases between them. In DNA, the CDR3 is TGTGCCTCCGCGGCACCGAACACCGGGGAGCTGTTTTTT. Amino acids: CASAAPNTGELFF.

In DNA form, the CDR3 reads TGCGCCAGCAGCCAAGAGATGGGAAGGAGGACCGAAGCTTTCTTT. It codes for CASSQEMGRRTEAFF. The chain links TRBV4-3 to TRBJ1-1; no reliable D call. This CDR3 has 15 amino acids. V dropped 0 bases and J dropped 8 bases, with 16 bases sitting between them. Per the germline V gene, CDR1 is LGHNA and CDR2 is YSLEER.

In DNA, the CDR3 is TGTGCCAGTTGGAGGGAGATCCCCTACGAGCAGTACTTC. This translates into CASWREIPYEQYF. The rearrangement joins TRBV28 to TRBJ2-7; D might be TRBD2 (6 bases). CDR3 length equals 13 residues. Germline assignment: CDR1 MDHEN and CDR2 SYDVKM. Trimming removed 9 bases from V and 2 bases from J, with 14 bases in between.

The genes are TRBV29-1 and TRBJ1-4; 12 bases agree with TRBD1. Germline V gene lookup returns CDR1 SQVTM and CDR2 ANQGSEA. Trimming removed 6 bases from V and 2 bases from J; junction bases left unmatched: 7. This CDR3 contains 16 residues. In nucleotides, the CDR3 is TGCAGCGTGAGTGGGACAGGGGGCTGGACTAATGAAAAACTGTTTTTT. The encoded protein is CSVSGTGGWTNEKLFF. The full variable domain, completed using reference TRBV29-1 and TRBJ1-4, is SAVISQKPSRDICQRGTSLTIQCQVDSQVTMMFWYRQQPGQSLTLIATANQGSEATYESGFVIDKFPISRPNLTFSTLTVSNMSPEDSSIYLCSVSGTGGWTNEKLFFGSGTQLSVL.